The next 5 T cell receptor beta chains were all read from a single sample in a study of blood T cells in healthy people across ages. PCR was performed a second time for roughly 7 to 12 cycles using a sample-barcoded 5' primer and a J-beta primer mix. Via MiXCR, TCRdb re-called the 5' RACE reads, giving one row per CDR3 protein. This table has about 1,500,000 distinct CDR3 sequences, 28% appearing once. Sequencing was carried out using blood. The receptors stem from a woman in her twenties or thirties in good health.

This clonotype was recorded only once. The chain uses TRBV19 and TRBJ2-1; tentative D call: TRBD1 (6 bases). CDR1 is LNHDA and CDR2 is SQIVND in the germline V gene (reference sequence). The V end was cut by 2 bases, the J end by 5 bases, with 13 bases between. The CDR3 contains 15 residues. The CDR3 reads CASSISTGSHNEQFF. The CDR3, as DNA: TGTGCCAGTAGTATAAGTACAGGGAGCCACAATGAGCAGTTCTTC.

This chain uses TRBV6-2 or TRBV6-3 with TRBJ1-1; TRBD1 is a possible D gene (5 bases). V was trimmed by 5 bases and J by 10 bases, leaving 20 bases between them. Germline-derived CDR1 and CDR2 are MNHEY and SVGEGT. The CDR3 spans 14 residues. CDR3 region: CASSRDSFLEGAFF. The CDR3 bases are TGTGCCAGCAGTCGGGACTCCTTCTTAGAGGGAGCTTTCTTT.

This chain links TRBV20-1 with TRBJ2-6; TRBD1 matches at 8 bases. V shed 6 bases, J shed 0 bases, and the junction held 13 bases outside the gene matches. The CDR3 length is 18 residues. CDR1 is DFQATT, CDR2 SNEGSKA, per germline (reference sequence). The CDR3 bases are TGCAGTGCAGGCGTTAAGGGACAGGTGAACTCTGGGGCCAACGTCCTGACTTTC. It specifies CSAGVKGQVNSGANVLTF.

This clonotype was observed once. Being one base from a much bigger clone, this may be a read error. The chain recombines TRBV20-1 with TRBJ2-1, with D tentatively TRBD2 (6 bases). Germline V gene data show CDR1 as DFQATT and CDR2 as SNEGSKA (reference sequence). The V and J ends lost 5 bases and 8 bases respectively, with 22 bases between them. The CDR3 length is 15 residues. The chain's CDR3 is CSAPLASRGNHEQFF. Here the CDR3 DNA reads TGCAGTGCTCCACTAGCAAGTCGGGGAAACCATGAGCAGTTCTTC.

This chain uses TRBV2 with TRBJ1-2; 7 bases line up with TRBD1. The V gene end was trimmed by 3 bases and the J gene end by 8 bases; junction bases not matched to a gene: 9. Germline CDR1 reads SNHLY; CDR2 reads FYNNEI. CDR3 size: 14 residues. CDR3 DNA sequence: TGTGCCAGCAGTGAGCAGGGGGGAAAGAGCGGCTACACCTTC. It is translated as CASSEQGGKSGYTF.